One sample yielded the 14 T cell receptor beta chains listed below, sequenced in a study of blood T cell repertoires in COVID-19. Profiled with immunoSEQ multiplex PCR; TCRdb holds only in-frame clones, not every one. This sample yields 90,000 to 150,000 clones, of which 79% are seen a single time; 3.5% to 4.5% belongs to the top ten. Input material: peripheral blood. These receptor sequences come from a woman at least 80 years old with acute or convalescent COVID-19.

CDR3 sequence reads: CASSPDKNYGYTF. The DNA of the CDR3 is TGTGCCAGTAGTCCCGACAAGAACTATGGCTACACCTTC. V gene TRBV19 combines with J gene TRBJ1-2; D remains unclear. From germline, CDR1 is LNHDA and CDR2 SQIVND (reference sequence). The CDR3 consists of 13 residues. V was pared by 5 bases and J by 2 bases, with 9 bases between. Looking up the rest from reference TRBV19 and TRBJ1-2 gives the full variable domain: DGGITQSPKYLFRKEGQNVTLSCEQNLNHDAMYWYRQDPGQGLRLIYYSQIVNDFQKGDIAEGYSVSREKKESFPLTVTSAQKNPTAFYLCASSPDKNYGYTFGSGTRLTVV.

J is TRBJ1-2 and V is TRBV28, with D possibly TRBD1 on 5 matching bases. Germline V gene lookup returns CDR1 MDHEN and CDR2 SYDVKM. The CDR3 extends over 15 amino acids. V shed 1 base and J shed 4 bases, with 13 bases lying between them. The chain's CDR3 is CASSLSGRVLYGYTF. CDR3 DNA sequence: TGTGCCAGCAGTTTATCGGGCAGGGTCCTCTATGGCTACACCTTC.

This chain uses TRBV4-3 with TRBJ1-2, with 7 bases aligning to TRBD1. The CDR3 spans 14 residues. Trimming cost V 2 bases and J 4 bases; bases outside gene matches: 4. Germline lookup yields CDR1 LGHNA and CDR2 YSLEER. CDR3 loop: CASSQRTGPYGYTF. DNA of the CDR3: TGCGCCAGCAGCCAACGGACAGGACCCTATGGCTACACCTTC.

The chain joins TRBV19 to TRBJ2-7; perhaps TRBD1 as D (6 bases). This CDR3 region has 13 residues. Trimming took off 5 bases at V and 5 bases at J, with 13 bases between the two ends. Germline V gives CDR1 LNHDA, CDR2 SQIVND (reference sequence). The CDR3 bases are TGTGCCAGTAGTGTACAGGGCAGCCACGAGCAGTACTTC. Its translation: CASSVQGSHEQYF. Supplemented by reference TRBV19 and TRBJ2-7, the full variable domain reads DGGITQSPKYLFRKEGQNVTLSCEQNLNHDAMYWYRQDPGQGLRLIYYSQIVNDFQKGDIAEGYSVSREKKESFPLTVTSAQKNPTAFYLCASSVQGSHEQYFGPGTRLTVT.

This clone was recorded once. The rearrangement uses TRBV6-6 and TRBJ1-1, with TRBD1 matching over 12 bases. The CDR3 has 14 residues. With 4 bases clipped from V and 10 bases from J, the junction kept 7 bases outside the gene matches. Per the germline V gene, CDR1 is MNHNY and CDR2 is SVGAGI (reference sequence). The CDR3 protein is CASSFLGQGASAFF. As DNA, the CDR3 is TGTGCCAGCAGTTTCCTGGGACAGGGGGCGTCAGCTTTCTTT.

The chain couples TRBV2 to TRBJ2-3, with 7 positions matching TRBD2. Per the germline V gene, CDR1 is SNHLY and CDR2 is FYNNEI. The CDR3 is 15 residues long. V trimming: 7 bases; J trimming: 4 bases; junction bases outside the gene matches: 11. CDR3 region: CASTVTSVGPDTQYF. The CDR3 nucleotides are TGTGCCAGCACCGTAACTAGCGTAGGTCCAGATACGCAGTATTTT.

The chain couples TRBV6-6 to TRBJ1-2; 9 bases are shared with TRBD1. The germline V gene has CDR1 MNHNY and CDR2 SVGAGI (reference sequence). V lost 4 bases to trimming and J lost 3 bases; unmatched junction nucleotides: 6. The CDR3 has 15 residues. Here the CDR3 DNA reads TGTGCCAGCAGTTTTTCCACAGGGGGCTACTATGGCTACACCTTC. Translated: CASSFSTGGYYGYTF.

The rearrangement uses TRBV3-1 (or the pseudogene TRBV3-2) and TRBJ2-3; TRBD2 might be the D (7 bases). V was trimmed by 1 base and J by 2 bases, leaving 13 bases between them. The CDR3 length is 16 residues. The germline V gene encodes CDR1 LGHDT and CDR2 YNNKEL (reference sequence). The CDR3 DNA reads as TGTGCCAGCAGCCAAGGGGGGGGCAGCTACACAGATACGCAGTATTTT. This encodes CASSQGGGSYTDTQYF.

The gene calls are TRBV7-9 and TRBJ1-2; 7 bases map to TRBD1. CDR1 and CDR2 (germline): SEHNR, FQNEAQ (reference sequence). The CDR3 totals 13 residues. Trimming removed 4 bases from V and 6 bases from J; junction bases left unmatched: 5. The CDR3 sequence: CASSSTGFHGYTF. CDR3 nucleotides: TGTGCCAGCAGCTCGACAGGGTTCCATGGCTACACCTTC.

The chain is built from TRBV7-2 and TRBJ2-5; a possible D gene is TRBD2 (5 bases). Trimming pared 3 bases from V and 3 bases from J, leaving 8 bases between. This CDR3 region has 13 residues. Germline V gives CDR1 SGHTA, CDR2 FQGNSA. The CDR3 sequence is CASSLATKETQYF. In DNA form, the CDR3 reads TGTGCCAGCAGCTTGGCGACTAAAGAGACCCAGTACTTC.

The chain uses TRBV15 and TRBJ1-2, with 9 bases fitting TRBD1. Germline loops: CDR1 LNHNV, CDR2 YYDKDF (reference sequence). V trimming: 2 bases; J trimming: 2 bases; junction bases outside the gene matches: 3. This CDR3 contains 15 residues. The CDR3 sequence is CATSRPGQGNYGYTF. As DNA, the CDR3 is TGTGCCACCAGCAGACCGGGACAGGGAAACTATGGCTACACCTTC.

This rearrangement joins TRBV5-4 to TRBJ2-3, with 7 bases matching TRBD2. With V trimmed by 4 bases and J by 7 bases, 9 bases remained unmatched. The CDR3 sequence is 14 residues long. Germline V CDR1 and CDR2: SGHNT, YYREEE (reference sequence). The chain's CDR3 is CASSLAGERNTQYF. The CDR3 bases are TGTGCCAGCAGCCTGGCGGGGGAGCGGAATACGCAGTATTTT.

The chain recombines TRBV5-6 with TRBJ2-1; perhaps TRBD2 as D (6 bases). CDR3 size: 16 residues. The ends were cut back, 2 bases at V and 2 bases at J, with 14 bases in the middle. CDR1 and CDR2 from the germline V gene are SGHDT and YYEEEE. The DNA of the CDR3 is TGTGCCAGCAGCTTTTACGCGGGGCCTGCCTACAATGAGCAGTTCTTC. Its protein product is CASSFYAGPAYNEQFF. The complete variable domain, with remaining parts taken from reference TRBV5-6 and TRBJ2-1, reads DAGVTQSPTHLIKTRGQQVTLRCSPKSGHDTVSWYQQALGQGPQFIFQYYEEEERQRGNFPDRFSGHQFPNYSSELNVNALLLGDSALYLCASSFYAGPAYNEQFFGPGTRLTVL.

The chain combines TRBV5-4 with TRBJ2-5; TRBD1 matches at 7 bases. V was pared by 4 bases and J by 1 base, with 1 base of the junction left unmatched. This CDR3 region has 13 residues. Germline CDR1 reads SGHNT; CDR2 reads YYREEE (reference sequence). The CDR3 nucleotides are TGTGCCAGCAGCAGGGACAGCCAAGAGACCCAGTACTTC. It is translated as CASSRDSQETQYF.